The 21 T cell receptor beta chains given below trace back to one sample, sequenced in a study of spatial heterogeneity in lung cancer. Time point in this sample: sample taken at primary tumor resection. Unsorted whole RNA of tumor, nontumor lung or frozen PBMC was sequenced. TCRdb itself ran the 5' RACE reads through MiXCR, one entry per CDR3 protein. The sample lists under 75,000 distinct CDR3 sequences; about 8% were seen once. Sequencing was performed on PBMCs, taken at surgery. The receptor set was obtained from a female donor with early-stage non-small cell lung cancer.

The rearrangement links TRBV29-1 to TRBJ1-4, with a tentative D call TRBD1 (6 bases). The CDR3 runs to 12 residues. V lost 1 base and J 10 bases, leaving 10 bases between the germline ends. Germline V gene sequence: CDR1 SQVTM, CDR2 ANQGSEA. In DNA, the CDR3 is TGCAGCGTTGAAGGGGGGGCGGGAAAACTGTTTTTT. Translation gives CSVEGGAGKLFF.

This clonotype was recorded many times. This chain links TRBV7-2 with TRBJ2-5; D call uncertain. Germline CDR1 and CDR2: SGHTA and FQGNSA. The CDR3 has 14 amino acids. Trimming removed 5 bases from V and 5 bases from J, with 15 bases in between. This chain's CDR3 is CASSIGPARETQYF. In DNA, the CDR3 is TGTGCCAGCAGCATTGGGCCGGCCCGGGAGACCCAGTACTTC.

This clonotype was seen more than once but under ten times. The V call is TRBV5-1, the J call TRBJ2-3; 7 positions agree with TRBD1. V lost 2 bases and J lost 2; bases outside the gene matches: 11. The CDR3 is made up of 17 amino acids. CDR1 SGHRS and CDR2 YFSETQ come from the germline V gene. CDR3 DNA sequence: TGCGCCAGCAGCTTTCTGACAGGGCGTCAAGTCACAGATACGCAGTATTTT. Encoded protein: CASSFLTGRQVTDTQYF.

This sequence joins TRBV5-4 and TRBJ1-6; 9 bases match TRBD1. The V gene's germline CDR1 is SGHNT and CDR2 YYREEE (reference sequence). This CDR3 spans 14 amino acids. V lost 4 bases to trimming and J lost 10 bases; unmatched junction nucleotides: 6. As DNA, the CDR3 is TGTGCCAGCAGCCTGGACAGGGGACGGTCACCCCTCCACTTT. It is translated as CASSLDRGRSPLHF. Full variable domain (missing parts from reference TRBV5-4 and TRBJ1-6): ETGVTQSPTHLIKTRGQQVTLRCSSQSGHNTVSWYQQALGQGPQFIFQYYREEENGRGNFPPRFSGLQFPNYSSELNVNALELDDSALYLCASSLDRGRSPLHFGNGTRLTVT.

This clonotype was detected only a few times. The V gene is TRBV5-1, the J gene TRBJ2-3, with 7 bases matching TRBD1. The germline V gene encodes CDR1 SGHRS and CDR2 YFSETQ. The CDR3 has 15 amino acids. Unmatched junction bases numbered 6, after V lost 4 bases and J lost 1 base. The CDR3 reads CASSPGTVGTDTQYF. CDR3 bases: TGCGCCAGCAGCCCCGGGACAGTTGGCACAGATACGCAGTATTTT. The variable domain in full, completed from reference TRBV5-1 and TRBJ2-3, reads KAGVTQTPRYLIKTRGQQVTLSCSPISGHRSVSWYQQTPGQGLQFLFEYFSETQRNKGNFPGRFSGRQFSNSRSEMNVSTLELGDSALYLCASSPGTVGTDTQYFGPGTRLTVL.

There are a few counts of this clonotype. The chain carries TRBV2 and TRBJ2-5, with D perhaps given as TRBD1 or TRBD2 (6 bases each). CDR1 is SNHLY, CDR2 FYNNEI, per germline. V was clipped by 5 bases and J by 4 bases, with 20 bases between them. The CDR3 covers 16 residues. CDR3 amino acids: CASSPRLRQEGETQYF. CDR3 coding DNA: TGTGCCAGCAGTCCCCGTCTAAGACAGGAGGGAGAGACCCAGTACTTC.

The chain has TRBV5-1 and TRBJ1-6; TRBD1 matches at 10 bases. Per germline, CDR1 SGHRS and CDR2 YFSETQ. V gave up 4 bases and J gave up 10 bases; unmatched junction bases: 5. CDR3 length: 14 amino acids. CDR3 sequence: CASSGGTGDSPLHF. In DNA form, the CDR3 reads TGCGCCAGCAGCGGCGGGACAGGGGACTCACCCCTCCACTTT.

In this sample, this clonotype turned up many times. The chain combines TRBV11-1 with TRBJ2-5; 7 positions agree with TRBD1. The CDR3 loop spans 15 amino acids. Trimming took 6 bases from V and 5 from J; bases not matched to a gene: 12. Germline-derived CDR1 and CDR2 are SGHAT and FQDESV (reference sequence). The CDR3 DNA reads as TGTGCCAGCAGAGCCCGGGACAGTCCCCGGGAGACCCAGTACTTC. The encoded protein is CASRARDSPRETQYF.

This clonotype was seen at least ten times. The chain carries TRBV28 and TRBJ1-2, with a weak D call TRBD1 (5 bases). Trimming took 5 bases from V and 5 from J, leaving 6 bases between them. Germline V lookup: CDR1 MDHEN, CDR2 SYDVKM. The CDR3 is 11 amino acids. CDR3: CASSRTYGYTF. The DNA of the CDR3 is TGTGCCAGCAGTAGGACATATGGCTACACCTTC.

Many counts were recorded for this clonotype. Here the CDR3 reads CASSGTDRGETQYF. CDR3 nucleotides: TGCGCCAGCAGCGGCACGGACAGGGGAGAGACCCAGTACTTC. V gene TRBV5-1 combines with J gene TRBJ2-5; 9 bases agree with TRBD1. J lost 4 bases, V lost 4 bases, and 5 bases had no gene match. The CDR3 has 14 residues. In germline, CDR1 is SGHRS, CDR2 YFSETQ.

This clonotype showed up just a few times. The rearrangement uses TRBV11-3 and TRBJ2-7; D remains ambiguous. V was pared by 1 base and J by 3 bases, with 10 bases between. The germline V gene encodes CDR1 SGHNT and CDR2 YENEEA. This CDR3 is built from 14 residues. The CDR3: CASSLVVDNYEQYV. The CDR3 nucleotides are TGTGCCAGCAGCTTAGTGGTGGATAACTACGAGCAGTACGTC.

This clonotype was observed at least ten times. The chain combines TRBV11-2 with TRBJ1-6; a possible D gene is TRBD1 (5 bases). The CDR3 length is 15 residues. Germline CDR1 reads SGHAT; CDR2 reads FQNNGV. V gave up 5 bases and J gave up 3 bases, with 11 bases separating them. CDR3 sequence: CASSARQFYNSPLHF. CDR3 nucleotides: TGTGCCAGCAGCGCTCGACAGTTCTATAATTCACCCCTCCACTTT.

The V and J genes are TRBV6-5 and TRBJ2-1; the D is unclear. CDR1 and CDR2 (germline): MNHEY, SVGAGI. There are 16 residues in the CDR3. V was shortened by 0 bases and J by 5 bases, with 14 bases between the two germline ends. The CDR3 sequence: CASSYSTTVRDNEQFF. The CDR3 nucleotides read TGTGCCAGCAGTTACTCGACAACCGTAAGAGACAATGAGCAGTTCTTC.

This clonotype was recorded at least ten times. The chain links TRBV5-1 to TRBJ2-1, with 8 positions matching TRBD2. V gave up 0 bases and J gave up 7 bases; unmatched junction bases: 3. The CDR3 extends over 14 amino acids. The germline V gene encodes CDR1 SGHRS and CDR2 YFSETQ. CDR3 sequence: CASSLEREWNEQFF. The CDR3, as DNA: TGCGCCAGCAGCTTGGAGCGGGAGTGGAATGAGCAGTTCTTC.

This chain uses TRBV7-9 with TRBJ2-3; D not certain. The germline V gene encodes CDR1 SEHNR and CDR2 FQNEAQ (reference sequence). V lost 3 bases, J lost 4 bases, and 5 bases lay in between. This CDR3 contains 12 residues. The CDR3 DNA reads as TGTGCCAGCAGCTTCCCCCCAGATACGCAGTATTTT. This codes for CASSFPPDTQYF. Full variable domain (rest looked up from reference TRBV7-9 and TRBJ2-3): DTGVSQNPRHKITKRGQNVTFRCDPISEHNRLYWYRQTLGQGPEFLTYFQNEAQLEKSRLLSDRFSAERPKGSFSTLEIQRTEQGDSAMYLCASSFPPDTQYFGPGTRLTVL.

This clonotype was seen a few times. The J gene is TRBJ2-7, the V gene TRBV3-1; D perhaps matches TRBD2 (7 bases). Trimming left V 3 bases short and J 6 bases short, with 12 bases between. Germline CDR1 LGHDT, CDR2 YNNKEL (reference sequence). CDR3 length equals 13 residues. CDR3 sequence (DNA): TGTGCCAGCAGCCAGGGGGGGCGTATCGAGCAGTACGTC. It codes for CASSQGGRIEQYV.

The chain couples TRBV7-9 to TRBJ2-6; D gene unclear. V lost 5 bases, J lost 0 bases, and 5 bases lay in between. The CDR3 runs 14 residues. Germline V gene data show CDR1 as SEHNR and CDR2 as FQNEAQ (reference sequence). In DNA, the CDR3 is TGTGCCAGCAGCCGGCCCTCTGGGGCCAACGTCCTGACTTTC. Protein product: CASSRPSGANVLTF.

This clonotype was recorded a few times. The CDR3: CSAEASIVTQETQYF. The CDR3 region has the DNA TGCAGTGCAGAAGCCTCAATAGTGACCCAAGAGACCCAGTACTTC. The chain recombines TRBV20-1 with TRBJ2-5; D unresolved. V lost 6 bases to trimming and J lost 1 base, with 18 bases between them. This CDR3 has 15 amino acids. CDR1 is DFQATT, CDR2 SNEGSKA, per germline (reference sequence).

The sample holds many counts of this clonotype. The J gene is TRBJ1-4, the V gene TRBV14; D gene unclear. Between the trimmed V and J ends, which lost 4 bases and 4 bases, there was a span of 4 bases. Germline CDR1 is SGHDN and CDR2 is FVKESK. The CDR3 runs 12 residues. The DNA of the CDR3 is TGTGCCAGCAGCCTGGGTAATGAAAAACTGTTTTTT. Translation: CASSLGNEKLFF.

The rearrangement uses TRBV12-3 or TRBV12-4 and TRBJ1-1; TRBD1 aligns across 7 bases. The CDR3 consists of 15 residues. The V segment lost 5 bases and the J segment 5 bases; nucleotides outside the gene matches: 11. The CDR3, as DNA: TGTGCCAGCAGTCCGTATCGACAGGGTGGGACTGAAGCTTTCTTT. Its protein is CASSPYRQGGTEAFF.

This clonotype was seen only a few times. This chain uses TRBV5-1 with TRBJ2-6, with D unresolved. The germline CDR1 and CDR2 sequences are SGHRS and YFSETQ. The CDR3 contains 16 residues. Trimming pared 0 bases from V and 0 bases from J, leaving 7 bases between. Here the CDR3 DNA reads TGCGCCAGCAGCTTGGACGGGCTCTCTGGGGCCAACGTCCTGACTTTC. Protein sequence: CASSLDGLSGANVLTF.